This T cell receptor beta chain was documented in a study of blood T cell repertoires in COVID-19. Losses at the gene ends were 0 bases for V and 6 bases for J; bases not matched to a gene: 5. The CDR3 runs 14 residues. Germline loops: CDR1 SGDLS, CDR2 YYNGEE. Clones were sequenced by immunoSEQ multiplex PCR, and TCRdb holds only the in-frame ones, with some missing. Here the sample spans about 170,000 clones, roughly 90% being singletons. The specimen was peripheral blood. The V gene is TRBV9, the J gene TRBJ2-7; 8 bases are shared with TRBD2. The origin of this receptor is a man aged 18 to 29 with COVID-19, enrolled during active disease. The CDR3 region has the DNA TGTGCCAGCAGCGTAGGCGGGACTAGTACCGAGCAGTACTTC. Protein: CASSVGGTSTEQYF.